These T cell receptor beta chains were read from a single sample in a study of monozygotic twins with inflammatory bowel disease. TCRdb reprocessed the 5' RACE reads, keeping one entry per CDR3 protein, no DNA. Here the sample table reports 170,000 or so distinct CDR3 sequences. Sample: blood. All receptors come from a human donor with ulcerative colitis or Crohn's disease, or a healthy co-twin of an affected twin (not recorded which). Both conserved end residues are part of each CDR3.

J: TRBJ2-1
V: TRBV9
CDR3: CASSASLAGRYNEQFF

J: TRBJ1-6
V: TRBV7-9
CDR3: CASSLVIDSPLHF

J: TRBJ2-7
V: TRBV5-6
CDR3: CASSLIGVPYEQYF

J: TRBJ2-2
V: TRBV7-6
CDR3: CASSPNTGSTGELFF

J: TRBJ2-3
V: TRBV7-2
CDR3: CASSSGLVTDTQYF

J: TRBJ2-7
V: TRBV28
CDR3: CASSHIGQGTLSSYEQYF

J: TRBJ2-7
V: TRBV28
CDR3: CASSLGGLAGRGEQYF

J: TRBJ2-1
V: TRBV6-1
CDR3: CASSRDNSYNEQFF

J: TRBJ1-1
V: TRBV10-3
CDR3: CAISDDRGVNTEAFF

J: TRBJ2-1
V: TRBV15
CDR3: CATSRAGTPNNEQFF

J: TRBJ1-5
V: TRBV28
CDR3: CASSARFDQPQHF

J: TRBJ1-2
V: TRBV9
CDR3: CASSPRTGGAEGYTF

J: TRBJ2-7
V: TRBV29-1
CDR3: CSVWDRSSYEQYF

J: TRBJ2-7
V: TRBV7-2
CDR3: CASSSPGPPSYEQYF

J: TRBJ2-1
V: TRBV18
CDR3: CASSPSSGIDNEQFF

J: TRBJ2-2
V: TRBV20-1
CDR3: CSARPGVGELFF

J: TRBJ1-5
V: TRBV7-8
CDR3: CASSFGTTYSNQPQHF

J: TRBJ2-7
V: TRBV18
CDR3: CASSPPRDRGSYEQYF

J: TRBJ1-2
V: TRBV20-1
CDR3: CSASGGIGALPGYTF

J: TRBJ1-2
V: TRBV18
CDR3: CASSPDSSYGYTF

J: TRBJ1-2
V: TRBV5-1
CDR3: CASSPWDSVLYGYTF

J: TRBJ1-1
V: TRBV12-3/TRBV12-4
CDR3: CASSLGRNMNTEAFF

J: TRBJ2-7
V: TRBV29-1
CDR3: CSVGGGGYEQYF

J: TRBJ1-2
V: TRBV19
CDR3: CASSPTGPLNYGYTF

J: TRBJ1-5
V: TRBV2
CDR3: CASSEARQDNQPQHF

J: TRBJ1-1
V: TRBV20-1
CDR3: CSARDLVEAFF

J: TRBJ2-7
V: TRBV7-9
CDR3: CASSFAASGSLSYEQYF

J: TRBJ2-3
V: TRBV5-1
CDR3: CASSFGGGPSTDTQYF

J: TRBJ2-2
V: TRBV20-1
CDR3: CSARASSGNTGELFF

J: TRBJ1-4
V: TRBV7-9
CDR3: CASSHQTSTNEKLFF

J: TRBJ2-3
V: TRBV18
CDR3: CASSLSPASHTDTQYF